This TCR beta chain was identified in a study of T cells in Graves' hyperthyroidism and ophthalmopathy. Study observations and caveats: Classification by a 13 V-J model distinguished ophthalmopathy from stable hyperthyroidism. In validation, the model predicted ophthalmopathy. These predictions came a median about 6.2 months before onset.

Amplification yielded TCR beta CDR3 regions, with RNA transcripts as the source. Initially, a first-round RT-PCR of the TCR CDR3 employed the HTBI primer set. TCRdb processed the multiplex PCR reads anew with MiXCR; each CDR3 protein has one entry. The table includes a few hundred thousand distinct CDR3 sequences, around 14% detected once. This clonotype was counted between two and nine times. Antigen unknown. The hyperthyroidism patients had all been newly diagnosed, and their disease duration was under 2 months. Their ages ranged from 18 to 65 years. Uncontrolled infection, other autoimmune disease, pregnancy or lactation led to exclusion. Germline CDR1 and CDR2: KGHDR and SFDVKD. Trimming took 5 bases from V and 3 from J, leaving 11 bases between them. The CDR3 consists of 14 residues.

The rearrangement joins TRBV24-1 to TRBJ2-3, with TRBD1 as a possible D gene (5 bases). This receptor was identified in a woman in her 30s with Graves' hyperthyroidism that later progressed to Graves' ophthalmopathy. Sequencing input: blood. CDR3 amino acids: CATSAPGSTDTQYF. Written as DNA, the CDR3 is TGTGCCACCAGTGCCCCAGGGTCGACAGATACGCAGTATTTT.